This T cell receptor beta chain was captured by sequencing in a study of cytomegalovirus exposure and HLA in healthy donors. Study findings and constraints: Reports indicated that the classifier achieved high specificity and sensitivity in diagnosing cytomegalovirus status.

This clone came up a few times. Antigen unknown. CDR1 is SEHNR, CDR2 FQNEAQ, per germline (reference sequence). The CDR3 runs to 19 residues. V lost 1 base and J lost 6; bases outside the gene matches: 14. Primers: 60 Vbeta forward and 13 Jbeta reverse. The protocol was immunoSEQ multiplex PCR, while the TCRdb copy is restricted to in-frame clones and leaves out a portion. This sample has 210,000 or so clones; 76% occur once, and the top ten carry under 0.8%. The rearrangement uses TRBV7-9 and TRBJ2-1, with 11 bases lining up with TRBD2. Sequencing input: PBMCs. The sequence was obtained from a young man in good health and CMV-seronegative. The CDR3 is CASSLGLAGGRGQGNEQFF. For the CDR3, the DNA is TGTGCCAGCAGCTTAGGGCTAGCGGGAGGAAGGGGACAGGGCAATGAGCAGTTCTTC.